These 12 T cell receptor beta chains originate from one sample sequenced in a study of control samples from healthy donors and cancer patients. Clones were sequenced by immunoSEQ multiplex PCR, and TCRdb holds only the in-frame ones, with some missing. The sample yields about 58,000 clones, around 90% seen once. The material sequenced was PBMCs. The receptors were sampled from a man aged 55-75 years with colorectal cancer.

The chain has TRBV6-1 and TRBJ2-5; tentatively, D is TRBD1 or TRBD2 (5 bases each). V lost 4 bases and J 7 bases, leaving 22 bases between the germline ends. The CDR3 runs to 16 residues. The germline CDR1 and CDR2 sequences are MNHNS and SASEGT. The CDR3 sequence: CASSGGRDGLMRTQYF. DNA for the CDR3: TGTGCCAGCAGTGGGGGAAGGGACGGGCTCATGAGGACCCAGTACTTC.

The chain couples TRBV19 to TRBJ1-6; 8 bases are shared with TRBD1. Germline V gene sequence: CDR1 LNHDA, CDR2 SQIVND (reference sequence). CDR3 length equals 14 residues. The V segment lost 4 bases and the J segment 10 bases; nucleotides outside the gene matches: 6. The CDR3 coding sequence is TGTGCCAGTAGTAACACAGGGGGACGCTCACCCCTCCACTTT. Its translation: CASSNTGGRSPLHF.

The chain recombines TRBV18 with TRBJ1-1; D possibly corresponds to TRBD1 (5 bases). Trimming took off 0 bases at V and 0 bases at J, with 11 bases between the two ends. This CDR3 region has 16 residues. The germline gives CDR1 KGHSH, CDR2 LQKENI. The CDR3 bases are TGTGCCAGCTCACCACCGAGGGAGGACATGAACACTGAAGCTTTCTTT. Translation: CASSPPREDMNTEAFF.

The J gene is TRBJ2-1, the V gene TRBV19; no clear D. Germline assignment: CDR1 LNHDA and CDR2 SQIVND (reference sequence). Trimming took off 5 bases at V and 7 bases at J, with 6 bases between the two ends. This CDR3 is 11 amino acids long. Here the CDR3 reads CASSLRNEQFF. The CDR3 DNA is TGTGCCAGTAGTCTACGGAATGAGCAGTTCTTC. Filled out from reference TRBV19 and TRBJ2-1, the complete variable domain reads DGGITQSPKYLFRKEGQNVTLSCEQNLNHDAMYWYRQDPGQGLRLIYYSQIVNDFQKGDIAEGYSVSREKKESFPLTVTSAQKNPTAFYLCASSLRNEQFFGPGTRLTVL.

This clone was counted once. The chain uses TRBV21-1 and TRBJ1-3; the D segment call TRBD1 is taken from the table without a DNA check. TRBV21-1 is a known pseudogene. This CDR3 is 19 amino acids long. CDR3: CASSKHHRDRAIAGNTIYF. The CDR3 nucleotides read TGTGCCAGCAGCAAACACCATCGGGACAGGGCCATAGCTGGAAACACCATATATTTT.

The chain couples TRBV6-5 to TRBJ2-7; D is unclear. Trimming took off 8 bases at V and 2 bases at J, with 10 bases between the two ends. CDR1 and CDR2 from the germline V gene are MNHEY and SVGAGI. CDR3 size: 12 residues. The chain's CDR3 is CASQAYTYEQYF. The CDR3 DNA reads TGTGCCAGCCAGGCCTATACCTACGAGCAGTACTTC.

The chain has TRBV7-9 and TRBJ1-3, with D unresolved. Deletions cut 3 bases from V and 0 bases from J, with 9 bases between. This CDR3 contains 15 residues. Looked up from germline, CDR1 is SEHNR and CDR2 is FQNEAQ (reference sequence). DNA of the CDR3: TGTGCCAGCAGCTTGAGGGCGACCTCTGGAAACACCATATATTTT. It codes for CASSLRATSGNTIYF.

The chain carries TRBV30 and TRBJ1-1; D not certain. Trimming took off 0 bases at V and 9 bases at J, with 8 bases between the two ends. The CDR3 is 11 residues long. Germline CDR1 and CDR2: GTSNPN and SVGIG (reference sequence). CDR3 sequence reads: CAWSVGSQAFF. Here the CDR3 DNA reads TGTGCCTGGAGTGTCGGAAGTCAAGCTTTCTTT.

This clone appeared a few times. This sample also contains other DNA sequences that code for the same CDR3. This rearrangement joins TRBV5-1 to TRBJ1-4, with D unresolved. CDR3 size: 15 residues. Looked up from germline, CDR1 is SGHRS and CDR2 is YFSETQ. Trimming took 4 bases from V and 0 from J, leaving 10 bases between them. CDR3 in DNA: TGCGCCAGCAGCGAGACGGTTGCAACTAATGAAAAACTGTTTTTT. The encoded protein is CASSETVATNEKLFF. The full variable domain, in which reference TRBV5-1 and TRBJ1-4 provide the parts outside the CDR3, is KAGVTQTPRYLIKTRGQQVTLSCSPISGHRSVSWYQQTPGQGLQFLFEYFSETQRNKGNFPGRFSGRQFSNSRSEMNVSTLELGDSALYLCASSETVATNEKLFFGSGTQLSVL.

The rearrangement uses TRBV18 and TRBJ1-1, with D perhaps matching TRBD1 (5 bases). CDR1 and CDR2 from the germline V gene are KGHSH and LQKENI. The CDR3 length is 13 residues. V gave up 4 bases and J gave up 1 base, with 7 bases separating them. The chain's CDR3 is CASSQGKNTEAFF. CDR3 nucleotides: TGTGCCAGCTCACAGGGGAAGAACACTGAAGCTTTCTTT.

The rearrangement joins TRBV30 to TRBJ1-1, with D possibly being TRBD1 (5 bases). CDR1 is GTSNPN and CDR2 is SVGIG in the germline V gene (reference sequence). Trimming removed 2 bases from V and 6 bases from J, with 16 bases in between. The CDR3 length is 14 residues. CDR3 in amino acids: CAWSTGTARPEAFF. CDR3 DNA: TGTGCCTGGAGTACCGGGACTGCAAGACCTGAAGCTTTCTTT.

The J gene is TRBJ2-7, the V gene TRBV3-1 (or the pseudogene TRBV3-2); D is ambiguous. Per germline, CDR1 LGHDT and CDR2 YNNKEL (reference sequence). CDR3 size: 16 residues. The V gene lost 4 bases and the J gene lost 0 bases, with 16 bases spanning the gap. The CDR3 is CASSPTFGISSYEQYF. The CDR3 DNA sequence: TGTGCCAGCAGCCCTACCTTTGGGATCAGCTCCTACGAGCAGTACTTC.